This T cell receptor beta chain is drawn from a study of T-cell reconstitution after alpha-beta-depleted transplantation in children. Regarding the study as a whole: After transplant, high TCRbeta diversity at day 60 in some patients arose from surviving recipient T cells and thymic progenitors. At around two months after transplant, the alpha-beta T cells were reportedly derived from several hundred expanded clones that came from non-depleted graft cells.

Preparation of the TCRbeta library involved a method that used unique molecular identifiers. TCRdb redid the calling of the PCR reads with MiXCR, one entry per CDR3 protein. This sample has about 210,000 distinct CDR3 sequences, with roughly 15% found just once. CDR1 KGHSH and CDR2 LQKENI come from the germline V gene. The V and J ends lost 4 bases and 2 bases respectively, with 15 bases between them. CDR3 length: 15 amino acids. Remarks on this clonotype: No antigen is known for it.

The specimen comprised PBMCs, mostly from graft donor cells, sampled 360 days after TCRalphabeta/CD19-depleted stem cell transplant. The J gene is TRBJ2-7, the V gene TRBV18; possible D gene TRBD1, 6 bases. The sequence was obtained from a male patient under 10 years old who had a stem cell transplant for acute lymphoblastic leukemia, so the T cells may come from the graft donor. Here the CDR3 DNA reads TGTGCCAGCTCACTCAGGGGCGCACCTGCCTACGAGCAGTACTTC. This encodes CASSLRGAPAYEQYF.